The 27 T cell receptor beta chains below all came from one sample that was sequenced in a study of blood T cell repertoires in COVID-19. Sequenced by immunoSEQ multiplex PCR; TCRdb stores in-frame clones only, minus some. The sample records under 500,000 clones, 75% to 90% being singletons. The sequenced sample was PBMCs or T cells enriched from blood (not recorded which). Source of these receptors: a man aged 30-40 years who had recovered from COVID-19.

The chain uses TRBV6-5 and TRBJ2-5, with D possibly being TRBD2 (6 bases). V lost 6 bases and J 4 bases, leaving 12 bases between the germline ends. The germline gives CDR1 MNHEY, CDR2 SVGAGI. The CDR3 runs to 13 residues. The CDR3 loop reads CASRRGPGETQYF. As DNA, the CDR3 is TGTGCCAGCAGGCGGGGCCCGGGAGAGACCCAGTACTTC.

The chain employs TRBV12-3 or TRBV12-4 and TRBJ2-7, with 11 bases fitting TRBD1. With V trimmed by 5 bases and J by 8 bases, 5 bases remained unmatched. The CDR3 spans 13 residues. This CDR3 is CASSPRTGGQQYF. In DNA form, the CDR3 reads TGTGCCAGCAGTCCAAGGACAGGGGGCCAGCAGTACTTC.

This clone appeared a single time. This chain joins TRBV25-1 and TRBJ1-1, with a weak D call TRBD1 (5 bases). CDR1 is MGHDK, CDR2 SYGVNS, per germline. The CDR3 loop spans 15 amino acids. V was shortened by 8 bases and J by 1 base, with 17 bases between the two germline ends. The CDR3 DNA reads as TGTGCCAGCTCCCCCGGAGGGGTACCGAACACTGAAGCTTTCTTT. Protein product: CASSPGGVPNTEAFF.

The chain links TRBV30 to TRBJ2-7, with 8 bases matching TRBD1. The junction had 8 bases not matched to a gene; V was cut back by 8 bases and J by 5 bases. CDR1 GTSNPN and CDR2 SVGIG come from the germline V gene (reference sequence). The CDR3 has 12 amino acids. CDR3 region: CAQGAGGNEQYF. The CDR3, as DNA: TGTGCCCAAGGGGCAGGGGGCAACGAGCAGTACTTC. Combining the CDR3 with reference TRBV30 and TRBJ2-7 gives the whole variable domain SQTIHQWPATLVQPVGSPLSLECTVEGTSNPNLYWYRQAAGRGLQLLFYSVGIGQISSEVPQNLSASRPQDRQFILSSKKLLLSDSGFYLCAQGAGGNEQYFGPGTRLTVT.

This chain connects TRBV28 to TRBJ2-7, with D maybe TRBD2 (7 bases). Germline CDR1 reads MDHEN; CDR2 reads SYDVKM. Trimming left V 10 bases short and J 5 bases short, with 18 bases between. The CDR3 contains 13 residues. The CDR3 loop reads CATQGGGTHEQYF. The CDR3, as DNA: TGTGCCACCCAGGGAGGGGGGACCCACGAGCAGTACTTC. Looking up the rest from reference TRBV28 and TRBJ2-7 gives the full variable domain: DVKVTQSSRYLVKRTGEKVFLECVQDMDHENMFWYRQDPGLGLRLIYFSYDVKMKEKGDIPEGYSVSREKKERFSLILESASTNQTSMYLCATQGGGTHEQYFGPGTRLTVT.

V is TRBV15 and J is TRBJ2-1, with 7 nucleotides matching TRBD1. CDR3 size: 14 residues. V lost 6 bases, J lost 8 bases, and 10 bases stayed unmatched. From germline, CDR1 is LNHNV and CDR2 YYDKDF (reference sequence). The CDR3 is CATSGTTGIHEQFF. The CDR3 nucleotides read TGTGCCACCAGTGGGACGACAGGGATCCATGAGCAGTTCTTC.

The CDR3 DNA is TGTGCCAGCACCACAAGTAATAATGAAAAACTGTTTTTT. Encoded protein: CASTTSNNEKLFF. V gene TRBV6-5 combines with J gene TRBJ1-4; D unclear. The V end was cut by 7 bases, the J end by 4 bases, with 10 bases between. This CDR3 contains 13 residues. Germline values: CDR1 MNHEY, CDR2 SVGAGI.

The chain carries TRBV4-1 and TRBJ1-2; D is unclear. Germline loops: CDR1 MGHRA, CDR2 YSYEKL. CDR3 length: 15 residues. Trimming cost V 0 bases and J 7 bases, with 15 bases left between them. The CDR3: CASSQDLSSVRGYTF. The CDR3 coding sequence is TGCGCCAGCAGCCAAGATCTGAGCAGCGTTCGTGGCTACACCTTC.

J is TRBJ1-1 and V is TRBV19; D gene ambiguous. V was pared by 4 bases and J by 1 base, with 10 bases between. The germline gives CDR1 LNHDA, CDR2 SQIVND (reference sequence). The CDR3 extends over 14 amino acids. The CDR3 region is CASSNPGSNTEAFF. CDR3 DNA: TGTGCCAGTAGTAACCCGGGTTCGAACACTGAAGCTTTCTTT.

The chain links TRBV28 to TRBJ1-5; D remains unclear. The CDR3 is 14 residues long. Trimming removed 7 bases from V and 0 bases from J, with 10 bases in between. Germline V gene lookup returns CDR1 MDHEN and CDR2 SYDVKM. This chain's CDR3 is CASTSGDSNQPQHF. The CDR3 coding sequence is TGTGCCAGCACCTCCGGGGATAGCAATCAGCCCCAGCATTTT.

This chain links TRBV28 with TRBJ1-2, with D possibly TRBD1 on 6 matching bases. Germline values: CDR1 MDHEN, CDR2 SYDVKM. This CDR3 has 14 residues. V was clipped by 5 bases and J by 4 bases, with 14 bases between them. Here the CDR3 reads CASSKSGHLYGYTF. In DNA form, the CDR3 reads TGTGCCAGCAGTAAGTCGGGACACCTCTATGGCTACACCTTC.

The gene calls are TRBV5-1 and TRBJ2-1, with 8 bases fitting TRBD2. V was pared by 7 bases and J by 3 bases, with 9 bases of the junction left unmatched. This CDR3 spans 15 amino acids. Germline-derived CDR1 and CDR2 are SGHRS and YFSETQ. For the CDR3, the DNA is TGCGCCAGCCACTCCAGCGGGGGAAACTACAATGAGCAGTTCTTC. It yields the protein CASHSSGGNYNEQFF.

The DNA for the CDR3 is TGTGCCAGCAGCCAAGAGATTAGCGGGAGTGGGGAGACCCAGTACTTC. As protein: CASSQEISGSGETQYF. The genes are TRBV4-2 and TRBJ2-5, with TRBD2 matching over 9 bases. J was trimmed by 5 bases and V by 0 bases; bases with no gene match: 7. Per germline, CDR1 LGHNA and CDR2 YNFKEQ. This CDR3 has 16 residues.

This clone was recorded once. The chain employs TRBV19 and TRBJ1-5, with 8 positions matching TRBD1. Germline CDR1 LNHDA, CDR2 SQIVND (reference sequence). CDR3 length: 15 amino acids. V was pared by 4 bases and J by 4 bases, with 6 bases of the junction left unmatched. CDR3 sequence: CASSTGQGRNQPQHF. The CDR3 DNA sequence: TGTGCCAGTAGTACCGGACAGGGTAGAAATCAGCCCCAGCATTTT.

This clone appeared once. The chain combines TRBV5-4 with TRBJ2-7, with 15 bases aligning to TRBD2. This CDR3 has 17 amino acids. V lost 2 bases and J lost 3; bases outside the gene matches: 6. Germline CDR1 SGHNT, CDR2 YYREEE (reference sequence). The CDR3 sequence is CASSFGLAGGPDYEQYF. The CDR3 DNA is TGTGCCAGCAGCTTCGGACTAGCGGGAGGGCCGGACTACGAGCAGTACTTC.

This sequence joins TRBV2 and TRBJ1-6; D is ambiguous. The germline V and J ends were trimmed by 2 bases and 5 bases, with 10 bases remaining between them. The CDR3 sequence is 15 residues long. CDR1 is SNHLY, CDR2 FYNNEI, per germline. CDR3 sequence: CASSEQEQNNSPLHF. The CDR3 coding sequence is TGTGCCAGCAGTGAACAGGAACAAAATAATTCACCCCTCCACTTT.

This clone is a singleton in its sample. Here the CDR3 reads CASSISGDYGYTF. The CDR3 DNA reads TGTGCCAGTAGTATATCAGGTGACTATGGCTACACCTTC. V gene TRBV19 combines with J gene TRBJ1-2; D not resolved. The ends were cut back, 2 bases at V and 3 bases at J, with 7 bases in the middle. The CDR3 spans 13 residues. Germline V gives CDR1 LNHDA, CDR2 SQIVND (reference sequence). Full variable domain (missing parts from reference TRBV19 and TRBJ1-2): DGGITQSPKYLFRKEGQNVTLSCEQNLNHDAMYWYRQDPGQGLRLIYYSQIVNDFQKGDIAEGYSVSREKKESFPLTVTSAQKNPTAFYLCASSISGDYGYTFGSGTRLTVV.

This sequence joins TRBV5-1 and TRBJ1-1; possibly TRBD1 for D (6 bases). Trimming removed 1 base at V and 4 bases at J, with 14 bases between. This CDR3 comprises 15 residues. In germline, CDR1 is SGHRS, CDR2 YFSETQ. This CDR3 is CASSLTAGVVTEAFF. The CDR3 DNA is TGCGCCAGCAGCTTGACCGCAGGGGTTGTCACTGAAGCTTTCTTT.

This chain links TRBV27 with TRBJ1-1; 7 bases are a match to TRBD1. Germline V gives CDR1 MNHEY, CDR2 SMNVEV (reference sequence). J was trimmed by 4 bases and V by 5 bases; bases with no gene match: 4. The CDR3 covers 13 residues. CDR3 sequence: CASSPAGGTEAFF. The CDR3 DNA reads as TGTGCCAGCAGTCCAGCAGGGGGCACTGAAGCTTTCTTT.

The V gene is TRBV28, the J gene TRBJ1-2; D may be TRBD1 (5 bases). Trimming took off 5 bases at V and 4 bases at J, with 17 bases between the two ends. The germline CDR1 and CDR2 sequences are MDHEN and SYDVKM. There are 15 residues in the CDR3. The chain's CDR3 is CASSVPLGGGYGYTF. For the CDR3, the DNA is TGTGCCAGCAGTGTGCCCTTGGGGGGGGGCTATGGCTACACCTTC.

The CDR3 spells CASGLGRQETQYF. CDR3 coding DNA: TGTGCTAGTGGTTTGGGCAGACAAGAGACCCAGTACTTC. The chain is built from TRBV12-5 and TRBJ2-5; no definite D call. Per the germline V gene, CDR1 is LGHNT and CDR2 is FRNRAP. Trimming cost V 1 base and J 2 bases, with 5 bases left between them. The CDR3 contains 13 residues.

In this sample, this clone turned up once. This chain links TRBV2 with TRBJ1-5; D possibly corresponds to TRBD1 (6 bases). This CDR3 is 16 amino acids long. V was pared by 8 bases and J by 0 bases, with 17 bases between. Per the germline V gene, CDR1 is SNHLY and CDR2 is FYNNEI. This chain's CDR3 is CASGPDSVLSNQPQHF. CDR3 sequence (DNA): TGTGCCAGCGGTCCGGACAGTGTTCTTAGCAATCAGCCCCAGCATTTT.

The chain combines TRBV5-1 with TRBJ2-1; unclear D gene. The CDR3 runs 17 residues. Per germline, CDR1 SGHRS and CDR2 YFSETQ. V lost 0 bases, J lost 0 bases, and 13 bases lay in between. The CDR3, as DNA: TGCGCCAGCAGCTTGGAATATCTCGCCAGCTCCTACAATGAGCAGTTCTTC. This sequence encodes CASSLEYLASSYNEQFF. The full variable domain, rest sourced from reference TRBV5-1 and TRBJ2-1, is KAGVTQTPRYLIKTRGQQVTLSCSPISGHRSVSWYQQTPGQGLQFLFEYFSETQRNKGNFPGRFSGRQFSNSRSEMNVSTLELGDSALYLCASSLEYLASSYNEQFFGPGTRLTVL.

The chain recombines TRBV1 with TRBJ2-3; the D call TRBD2 from the table was never checked on the DNA. TRBV1 is annotated as a pseudogene. This CDR3 contains 15 residues. The DNA of the CDR3 is TGCACCAGTCGGTTAGCGGGAGAGGTGACAGATACGCAGTATTTT. Its translation: CTSRLAGEVTDTQYF.

V usage is TRBV18 and J usage is TRBJ2-7; 7 nucleotides align to TRBD2. The V gene end was trimmed by 2 bases and the J gene end by 6 bases; junction bases not matched to a gene: 4. The CDR3 has 13 residues. From germline, CDR1 is KGHSH and CDR2 LQKENI. CDR3: CASSPAGASEQYF. For the CDR3, the DNA is TGTGCCAGCTCACCAGCGGGAGCCTCCGAGCAGTACTTC.

This clone was counted a single time. V usage is TRBV19 and J usage is TRBJ2-7; TRBD2 agrees at 9 bases. The CDR3 runs 15 residues. V was pared by 10 bases and J by 5 bases, with 15 bases of the junction left unmatched. Germline CDR1 and CDR2: LNHDA and SQIVND (reference sequence). CDR3 sequence: CATTPMAASGNEQYF. The CDR3 nucleotides read TGTGCCACGACACCGATGGCGGCTAGCGGGAACGAGCAGTACTTC.

The CDR3 nucleotides read TGTGCCAGCAGAGGCCTCAGTTCTGCGGGGGGCTACACCTTC. Encoded protein: CASRGLSSAGGYTF. The genes are TRBV2 and TRBJ1-2; D ambiguous. Trimming removed 6 bases from V and 8 bases from J, with 19 bases in between. This CDR3 is built from 14 residues. Germline V gene sequence: CDR1 SNHLY, CDR2 FYNNEI.